This is a list of T cell receptor beta chains from one sample in a study of shared clonotypes between healthy human individuals. Some clones are missing from TCRdb's copy, which holds only in-frame ones; the method was immunoSEQ multiplex PCR. The table has 2 million to 2.5 million clones, about 93% seen once. Specimen: naive CD8+ T cells from PBMCs. Receptors originate from a man aged 18 to 29 in good health. Some clones in this sample may be carry-over from other donors' samples. CDR3s include the opening cysteine and the closing phenylalanine or tryptophan. The D gene is left open where the match is weak. Clone size is given for some rows only: seen once, a few or many times, or a class if the clone is expanded.

size: -
J: TRBJ2-1
D: -
V: TRBV9
CDR3: CASSVGDWVDVNEQFF
DNA: TGTGCCAGCAGCGTAGGGGACTGGGTAGACGTCAATGAGCAGTTCTTC

size: -
J: TRBJ1-1
D: TRBD1
V: TRBV7-8
CDR3: CASSAQGIFAEAFF
DNA: TGTGCCAGCAGCGCACAGGGGATTTTCGCTGAAGCTTTCTTT

size: -
J: TRBJ2-6
D: -
V: TRBV11-2
CDR3: CASRRSGANVLTF
DNA: TGTGCCAGCAGACGTTCTGGGGCCAACGTCCTGACTTTC

size: -
J: TRBJ2-3
D: TRBD2
V: TRBV19
CDR3: CASSIVLAGGSDTQYF
DNA: TGTGCCAGTAGTATAGTACTAGCGGGAGGATCAGATACGCAGTATTTT

size: -
J: TRBJ2-3
D: TRBD2
V: TRBV7-9
CDR3: CARQDREADTQYF
DNA: TGTGCCAGACAGGACCGGGAGGCAGATACGCAGTATTTT

size: once
J: TRBJ1-3
D: -
V: TRBV9
CDR3: CASRNSSGNTIYF
DNA: TGTGCCAGCAGGAACAGCTCTGGAAACACCATATATTTT

size: -
J: TRBJ2-7
D: -
V: TRBV10-3
CDR3: CAISDPALGEQYF
DNA: TGTGCCATCAGTGATCCGGCTTTGGGGGAGCAGTACTTC

size: -
J: TRBJ2-3
D: TRBD2
V: TRBV11-2
CDR3: CASSQGLAGTDTQYF
DNA: TGTGCCAGCAGCCAAGGACTAGCGGGGACAGATACGCAGTATTTT

size: -
J: TRBJ2-7
D: TRBD1
V: TRBV7-3
CDR3: CASSFLTGGIVDWQYF
DNA: TGTGCCAGCAGCTTCCTGACAGGGGGCATCGTGGACTGGCAGTACTTC

size: -
J: TRBJ2-5
D: -
V: TRBV5-4
CDR3: CASSLGGHPQETQYF
DNA: TGTGCCAGCAGCTTGGGGGGACATCCCCAAGAGACCCAGTACTTC